These 21 T cell receptor beta chains were all obtained from the same sample, sequenced in a study of tumor and adjacent non-tumor tissue in lung cancer. This sample's RNA came from whole unsorted tissue. Distant lung tissue was collected more than 3 cm away from the tumor edge. Three rounds of nested PCR, following a modified ARM-PCR protocol, produced the TCRbeta library. TCRdb passed the multiplex PCR reads through MiXCR, listing each CDR3 protein once. The profile shows tens of thousands of distinct CDR3 sequences, over 65% of them singletons. The sequencing input was distant non-tumor lung tissue. The receptor set was obtained from a man between 65 and 85 years old with non-small cell lung cancer.

The chain has TRBV28 and TRBJ2-1; D tentatively fits TRBD1 or TRBD2 (5 bases each). This CDR3 is 14 amino acids long. The germline V gene encodes CDR1 MDHEN and CDR2 SYDVKM. This chain's CDR3 is CFSSPEWGYNEQFF. The CDR3, as DNA: TGTTTCAGCAGTCCTGAGTGGGGGTACAATGAGCAGTTCTTC.

This clonotype was seen a handful of times. A much larger clone is a single base away; this may be a read error. The J gene is TRBJ2-1, the V gene TRBV6-5; no clear D. The germline V gene has CDR1 MNHEY and CDR2 SVGAGI. The length of the CDR3 is 11 residues. The CDR3 DNA reads TGTGCCAGCAATAAAGGGAATGAGCAGTTATTC. Translated, it gives CASNKGNEQLF.

Only a few counts were recorded for this clonotype. The CDR3 DNA is TGTGCCATCAGGACAGGGGATTCGGAGACCCAGTACTTC. Protein product: CAIRTGDSETQYF. J is TRBJ2-5 and V is TRBV10-3; 8 positions match TRBD1. CDR1 is ENHRY and CDR2 is SYGVKD in the germline V gene. V dropped 6 bases and J dropped 5; count of bases not matched to a gene: 5. CDR3 size: 13 residues.

Concerning this clonotype: The conserved phenylalanine or tryptophan is not found at the CDR3 terminus, so this likely reflects a read error. The V gene is TRBV12-3 or TRBV12-4, the J gene TRBJ1-5; D ambiguous. With 3 bases removed from V and 7 bases from J, the gap between germline ends came to 13 bases. This CDR3 contains 14 residues. The CDR3 region has the DNA TGTGCCAGCAGTTTCGGAGGAGAACGCCAGCCCCAGCATTAT. Translation gives CASSFGGERQPQHY.

Worth noting for this clonotype: The DNA is left out, because the CDR3 cannot be placed on it with certainty; the CDR3 is given as TCRdb lists it. This sequence joins TRBV6-5 and TRBJ1-2. The CDR3 totals 14 residues, both ends included. The germline CDR1 and CDR2 sequences are MNHEY and SVGAGI. The CDR3 sequence is CATLMTSTNYGCTF.

This clonotype was seen only a few times. This chain joins TRBV11-3 and TRBJ2-7; weak D call: TRBD2 (5 bases). Germline CDR1 and CDR2: SGHNT and YENEEA. The CDR3 has 15 residues. Deletions cut 5 bases from V and 6 bases from J, with 20 bases between. The CDR3 region has the DNA TGTGCCAGCAGCCAAGGCACTAGTGGAATCTCCGAGCAGTACTTC. It translates to CASSQGTSGISEQYF.

Turning to this clonotype: Germline and junction disagree at one end, which may indicate a read error. The J gene is TRBJ2-2, the V gene TRBV6-5; 9 bases line up with TRBD1. The germline V gene encodes CDR1 MNHEY and CDR2 SVGAGI. This CDR3 comprises 14 residues. This CDR3 reads CAGSRTGVTGEMFF. The CDR3 DNA follows: TGTGCCGGCAGTCGGACAGGGGTCACCGGGGAGATGTTTTTT.

The chain is built from TRBV20-1 and TRBJ1-2; TRBD1 aligns across 9 bases. With 8 bases clipped from V and 2 bases from J, the junction kept 6 bases outside the gene matches. CDR1 DFQATT and CDR2 SNEGSKA come from the germline V gene (reference sequence). The CDR3 covers 13 residues. The CDR3 region is CSTQDRGNYGYTF. DNA of the CDR3: TGCAGTACACAGGACAGGGGAAACTATGGCTACACCTTC.

This clonotype was detected once. A much more abundant neighbour one base away suggests this may be a read error. The V gene is TRBV5-6, the J gene TRBJ2-7; 7 bases agree with TRBD2. The CDR3 is 14 amino acids. CDR1 is SGHDT, CDR2 YYEEEE, per germline. DNA of the CDR3: TGTGCCAACAGCTGGGGGGGGTCCTCCTACGAGCAGTACTTC. Protein: CANSWGGSSYEQYF. The complete variable domain, with remaining parts taken from reference TRBV5-6 and TRBJ2-7, reads DAGVTQSPTHLIKTRGQQVTLRCSPKSGHDTVSWYQQALGQGPQFIFQYYEEEERQRGNFPDRFSGHQFPNYSSELNVNALLLGDSALYLCANSWGGSSYEQYFGPGTRLTVT.

This sequence joins TRBV5-1 and TRBJ2-3; D tentatively reads TRBD1 or TRBD2 (5 bases each). Germline V gene lookup returns CDR1 SGHRS and CDR2 YFSETQ. The length of the CDR3 is 15 residues. V dropped 6 bases and J dropped 3 bases, with 17 bases sitting between them. The CDR3 spells CASNAVGGGTDTQYF. CDR3 nucleotides: TGCGCCAGCAACGCCGTTGGGGGTGGTACAGATACGCAGTATTTT.

This clonotype has a count of ten or more. CDR3 sequence: CSVVPAGSNTGELFF. The CDR3 bases are TGCAGCGTTGTTCCAGCGGGGTCGAACACCGGGGAGCTGTTTTTT. The rearrangement links TRBV29-1 to TRBJ2-2; 7 bases are shared with TRBD2. Germline V CDR1 and CDR2: SQVTM, ANQGSEA. The CDR3 contains 15 residues. V lost 4 bases to trimming and J lost 0 bases; unmatched junction nucleotides: 5.

With respect to this clonotype: One end of the junction fails to match germline, which may point to a read error. The chain carries TRBV11-2 and TRBJ2-2; 7 positions match TRBD1. The CDR3 runs to 16 residues. Germline V gene lookup returns CDR1 SGHAT and CDR2 FQNNGV. CDR3 sequence (DNA): TGTGCCAGCAGCGTTCGGACAGGCCCTTCCCCCGGGGAGCTGTATTTT. Translated: CASSVRTGPSPGELYF.

V gene TRBV20-1 combines with J gene TRBJ2-7; tentative D call: TRBD1 (6 bases). Germline CDR1 is DFQATT and CDR2 is SNEGSKA (reference sequence). Trimming shortened V by 6 bases and J by 4 bases, and 13 bases separated the two germline ends. CDR3 length equals 12 residues. The CDR3 DNA is TGCAGTGCCACACGACAGGAGTACGAGCAGTACTTC. Protein sequence: CSATRQEYEQYF.

This clonotype was seen ten or more times. The chain combines TRBV29-1 with TRBJ1-2; weak D call: TRBD1 (6 bases). The germline V and J ends were trimmed by 4 bases and 4 bases, with 16 bases remaining between them. CDR1 SQVTM and CDR2 ANQGSEA come from the germline V gene. The CDR3 consists of 14 residues. This CDR3 is CSVGRRGGVYGYTF. The CDR3, as DNA: TGCAGCGTTGGCCGGAGGGGGGGCGTCTATGGCTACACCTTC.

This clonotype has at least ten counts. The genes are TRBV12-3 or TRBV12-4 and TRBJ1-2; D is undetermined. The V end lost 7 bases, the J end lost 1 base, and 13 bases lay between the germline ends. The CDR3 contains 14 residues. CDR3 DNA sequence: TGTGCCAGCACAAAGGGAAATTTTAACTATGGCTACACCTTC. Its protein product is CASTKGNFNYGYTF.

Comments on this clonotype: An end of the junction does not agree with germline; a read error may underlie this. The J gene is TRBJ2-7, the V gene TRBV11-3; tentative D call: TRBD2 (6 bases). The CDR3 covers 13 residues. Looked up from germline, CDR1 is SGHNT and CDR2 is YENEEA. Written as DNA, the CDR3 is TGTACTAGCAGCTCCGACGTCTCCTACGAGGAGTACTTC. Translating it yields CTSSSDVSYEEYF. Full variable domain (remainder filled in from reference TRBV11-3 and TRBJ2-7): EAGVVQSPRYKIIEKKQPVAFWCNPISGHNTLYWYLQNLGQGPELLIRYENEEAVDDSQLPKDRFSAERLKGVDSTLKIQPAELGDSAVYLCTSSSDVSYEEYFGPGTRLTVT.

Concerning this clonotype: A much larger clone differs by one base, so this may be a read error. The rearrangement links TRBV10-2 to TRBJ1-2; 7 bases map to TRBD1. The CDR3 has 14 amino acids. The germline V gene has CDR1 WSHSY and CDR2 SAAADI. DNA of the CDR3: TGCGCCGGCAGCAAGGGACAGATAGTCTATGGCTACACCTTC. Residues: CAGSKGQIVYGYTF.

V is TRBV10-3 and J is TRBJ1-2, with unresolved D. The CDR3 spans 13 residues. Per germline, CDR1 ENHRY and CDR2 SYGVKD. V lost 6 bases and J 8 bases, leaving 16 bases between the germline ends. This chain's CDR3 is CAIREPSGRGYTF. For the CDR3, the DNA is TGTGCCATCAGGGAACCTAGCGGCCGAGGCTACACCTTC.

This clonotype was counted between two and nine times. This may arise from a read error, as a much more abundant clone is one base away. The rearrangement joins TRBV6-1 to TRBJ1-1, with D unresolved. V shed 2 bases and J shed 8 bases, with 21 bases lying between them. Germline-derived CDR1 and CDR2 are MNHNS and SASEGT. The CDR3 is 16 amino acids. The chain's CDR3 is CASSESFSSSVPEAFF. CDR3 DNA sequence: TGTGCCAGCAGTGAATCATTTTCTTCCAGTGTCCCCGAAGCTTTCTTT.

As concerns this clonotype: A junction end diverges from the germline sequence, so it may reflect a read error. V gene TRBV6-5 combines with J gene TRBJ2-7; 9 nucleotides align to TRBD1. The CDR3 has 13 residues. CDR1 and CDR2 (germline): MNHEY, SVGAGI. CDR3 DNA sequence: TGTGACAGCAGTCGGGACAGGGTCCATGAACAGTACTTC. Translated, it gives CDSSRDRVHEQYF.

In regard to this clonotype: The conserved closing phenylalanine or tryptophan is absent in this CDR3, likely reflecting a read error. The chain recombines TRBV19 with TRBJ2-2; D call uncertain. CDR3 length: 14 amino acids. Trimming cost V 8 bases and J 9 bases, with 19 bases left between them. Germline lookup yields CDR1 LNHDA and CDR2 SQIVND (reference sequence). CDR3 sequence: CASQKTTRLRELFL. Here the CDR3 DNA reads TGTGCCAGTCAGAAAACCACAAGGCTCAGGGAGCTGTTTCTT.